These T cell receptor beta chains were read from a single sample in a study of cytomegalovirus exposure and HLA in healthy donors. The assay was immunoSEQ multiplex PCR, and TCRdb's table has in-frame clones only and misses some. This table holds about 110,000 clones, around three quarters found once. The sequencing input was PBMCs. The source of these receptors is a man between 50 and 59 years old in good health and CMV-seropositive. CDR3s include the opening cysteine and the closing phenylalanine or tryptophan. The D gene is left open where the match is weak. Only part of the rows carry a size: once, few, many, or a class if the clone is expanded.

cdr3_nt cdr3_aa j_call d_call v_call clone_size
TGTGCCAGCAGTTGGGGCGACGGCCGAGAGACCCAGTACTTC CASSWGDGRETQYF TRBJ2-5 . TRBV27 .
TGTGCCAGTAGTGTCTCTAGCGGGTTAACCTACGAGCAGTACTTC CASSVSSGLTYEQYF TRBJ2-7 TRBD2 TRBV19 .
TGTGCTAGTGGTTTTTCGGGAGGGAATGAGCAGTTCTTC CASGFSGGNEQFF TRBJ2-1 TRBD2 TRBV12-5 .
TGTGCCAGCAGCGTAGAAGGTCCCCCTTCGCAGGCTAACTATGGCTACACCTTC CASSVEGPPSQANYGYTF TRBJ1-2 . TRBV9 .
TGCGCCAGCAGCTCAGGACAGCTCCAAGAGACCCAGTACTTC CASSSGQLQETQYF TRBJ2-5 . TRBV5-1 .
TGTGCCAGCAGCGCGGGGCCAATCTGGTTCTTC CASSAGPIWFF TRBJ2-1 . TRBV2 few
TGCGCCAGCAGCTTTCAGGGGGTCTTAAATGAGGGGCAGTACTTC CASSFQGVLNEGQYF TRBJ2-7 TRBD1 TRBV5-1 .
TGCGCCAGCAGCCAAGGGACAGTGGACGAAAAACTGTTTTTT CASSQGTVDEKLFF TRBJ1-4 . TRBV4-1 .
TGTGCCAGCAGTTTATCGAGTAGCCGAGTTCCCTCTGGGGCCAACGGCCTGACTTTC CASSLSSSRVPSGANGLTF TRBJ2-6 . TRBV27 .
TGTGCCTGGAGTGCACAGGGATACACTGAAGCTTTCTTT CAWSAQGYTEAFF TRBJ1-1 . TRBV30 .
TGTGCCAGTAGTATACTACTAGCGGGAGGGCCGGGCACCGGGGAGCTGTTTTTT CASSILLAGGPGTGELFF TRBJ2-2 TRBD2 TRBV19 .
TGTGCCAGCAGTGTAAGGGGACCAGGGGCGTCAGATACGCAGTATTTT CASSVRGPGASDTQYF TRBJ2-3 . TRBV2 .
TGTGCTAGTGGTTTGGTACGGGCTAGCGGGGGACAAGAGACCCAGTACTTC CASGLVRASGGQETQYF TRBJ2-5 TRBD2 TRBV12-5 .
TGTGCCCTTCGGAATCAGGATGAAGCTTTCTTT CALRNQDEAFF TRBJ1-1 . TRBV6-1 .
TGCGCCAGCAGAAAGAGGACAGGGACCTTTACAAACACTGAAGCTTTCTTT CASRKRTGTFTNTEAFF TRBJ1-1 TRBD1 TRBV5-1 .
TGTGCCAGCAGTTTAAGGGTAGCGGGAGACGGTGAGCAGTTCTTC CASSLRVAGDGEQFF TRBJ2-1 TRBD2 TRBV27 .
TGTGCCAGCAGCCCCCTCCCGACCGGGGAGCTGTTTTTT CASSPLPTGELFF TRBJ2-2 . TRBV7-3 .
TGTGCCAGCAGTTCCCCAAGAGGAGGGACCTCCACTGAAGCTTTCTTT CASSSPRGGTSTEAFF TRBJ1-1 . TRBV6-5 .
TGCGCCAGCAGCTCCCATCCCGGGACAGGGCCCTACGAGCAGTACTTC CASSSHPGTGPYEQYF TRBJ2-7 TRBD1 TRBV5-1 once
TGTGCCAGCACCGTTGCGGGACCGAACACTGAAGCTTTCTTT CASTVAGPNTEAFF TRBJ1-1 . TRBV5-4 .
TGCGCCAGCAGCCAGCCCGGGACAGGAAATACTGAAGCTTTCTTT CASSQPGTGNTEAFF TRBJ1-1 TRBD1 TRBV5-1 .
TGCAGTGCTCAACTAGAGGAGACCCAGTACTTC CSAQLEETQYF TRBJ2-5 . TRBV20-1 .
TGTGCCATCAGTGACCCGACAGCCGGAAACACCATATATTTT CAISDPTAGNTIYF TRBJ1-3 . TRBV10-3 .
TGTGCCAGCAGTTACTCGAGGGAGTCCGACGAGCAGTACTTC CASSYSRESDEQYF TRBJ2-7 . TRBV6-6 .
TGTGCCAGCTCCGGGACAGGGGGTTACAATGAGCAGTTCTTC CASSGTGGYNEQFF TRBJ2-1 TRBD1 TRBV18 few
TGTGCCAGCGGAGACAGGGGCAATCAGCCCCAGCATTTT CASGDRGNQPQHF TRBJ1-5 TRBD1 TRBV9 .
TGTGCCAGCAGCCTACTCACACGCCGGGTGGATAATTCACCCCTCCACTTT CASSLLTRRVDNSPLHF TRBJ1-6 . TRBV7-8 once
TGTGCCAGCAGCTCCAACGGGACAGGTATTCACTCTGGAAACACCATATATTTT CASSSNGTGIHSGNTIYF TRBJ1-3 TRBD1 TRBV5-4 .
TGTGCCAGCAGCCAGGCTGCGGGCAGCGGCAATCAGCCCCAGCATTTT CASSQAAGSGNQPQHF TRBJ1-5 . TRBV7-9 .
TGCGCCAGCAGCGAAGGGGACTACTATTCCGAGCAGTACTTC CASSEGDYYSEQYF TRBJ2-7 TRBD2 TRBV5-1 .
TGTGCCAGCATAGACAGAGCTAACTATGGCTACACCTTC CASIDRANYGYTF TRBJ1-2 . TRBV6-1 .
TGTGCCAGCAGCCCCGGGACAGGGGGCGCCGGGGAGCTGTTTTTT CASSPGTGGAGELFF TRBJ2-2 TRBD1 TRBV7-7 .
TGTGCCAGCAGCCGGACTAGTTTGACCGGGGAGCTGTTTTTT CASSRTSLTGELFF TRBJ2-2 TRBD2 TRBV7-2 few
TGTGCCAGCAGCTTGTCAATAGGGGGCCGGGGGACTGAAGCTTTCTTT CASSLSIGGRGTEAFF TRBJ1-1 TRBD1 TRBV5-4 few
TGCGCCAGCGGCCCCGGGGGGCAGAGGTATGGCTACACCTTC CASGPGGQRYGYTF TRBJ1-2 . TRBV5-1 .
TGTGCCAGCAGCTTGATAACAGGGGGCCGGGAGACCCAGTACTTC CASSLITGGRETQYF TRBJ2-5 TRBD1 TRBV5-6 few
TGTGCCAGCAGCCGTTTGGCGGGAGAAGGCGGCGAGCAGTACTTC CASSRLAGEGGEQYF TRBJ2-7 TRBD2 TRBV4-2 few
TGTGCCAGCAGTGAACCCTATTCTCCGGTCCTAAAAGGAAACACCATATATTTT CASSEPYSPVLKGNTIYF TRBJ1-3 . TRBV6-1 .
TGTGCCAGCAAGGGGGACAGGGAGCCAGATACGCAGTATTTT CASKGDREPDTQYF TRBJ2-3 . TRBV21-1 .
TGTGCCACCAGGGACATCTTGAACACCGGGGAGCTGTTTTTT CATRDILNTGELFF TRBJ2-2 . TRBV2 .
TGTGCCATCAGCGCCCCAGGGGCCGGAAACACCATATATTTT CAISAPGAGNTIYF TRBJ1-3 . TRBV10-3 few
TGTGCCAGCAGCGCGACTAGAACGGGAGAGACCCAGTACTTC CASSATRTGETQYF TRBJ2-5 . TRBV9 once
TGTGCCAGCAGTTACTACTTAGACAGGGGAGGCACTGAAGCTTTCTTT CASSYYLDRGGTEAFF TRBJ1-1 TRBD1 TRBV6-5 .